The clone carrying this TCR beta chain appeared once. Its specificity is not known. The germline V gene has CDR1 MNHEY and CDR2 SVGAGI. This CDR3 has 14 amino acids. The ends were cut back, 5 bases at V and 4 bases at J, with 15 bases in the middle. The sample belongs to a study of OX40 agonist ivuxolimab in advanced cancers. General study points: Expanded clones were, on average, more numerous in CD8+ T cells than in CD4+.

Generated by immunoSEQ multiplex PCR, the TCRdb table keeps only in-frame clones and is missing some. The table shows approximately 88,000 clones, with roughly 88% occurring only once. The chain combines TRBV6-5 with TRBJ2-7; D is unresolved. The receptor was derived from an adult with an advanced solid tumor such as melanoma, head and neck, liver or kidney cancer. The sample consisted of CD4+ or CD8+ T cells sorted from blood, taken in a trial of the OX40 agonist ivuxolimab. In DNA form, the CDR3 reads TGTGCCAGCAGTGATATAGTGGAGTGGTACGAGCAGTACTTC. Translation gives CASSDIVEWYEQYF.